This entry is about one T cell receptor (beta chain). The antigen remains undetermined. The data stem from a study of graft-versus-host responses after intestinal transplantation. Germline CDR1 MNHEY, CDR2 SMNVEV (reference sequence). The CDR3 consists of 15 residues. V shed 4 bases, J shed 5 bases, and the junction held 9 bases outside the gene matches. Clones were sequenced by immunoSEQ multiplex PCR, and TCRdb holds only the in-frame ones, with some missing. The sample contains over 85,000 clones, 90% to 95% of which appear only once. The TCR was taken from a human donor who received an intestinal transplant. Sequencing used unstimulated CD8+ T cells sorted from spleen or lymph node cells, obtained before intestinal transplant. V is TRBV27 and J is TRBJ2-7; 9 bases map to TRBD2. For the CDR3, the DNA is TGTGCCAGCAGTTCCTCCGGGACTAGCTTCGACGAGCAGTACTTC. Protein product: CASSSSGTSFDEQYF.